This is a list of T cell receptor beta chains from one sample in a study of a mutant IDH1 vaccine in newly diagnosed glioma. These receptors' targets are unknown. The method was immunoSEQ multiplex PCR; TCRdb's version includes in-frame clones alone and lacks a portion of them. This table holds 70,000 or so clones, around 87% found once. This material consisted of PBMCs, taken from a glioma patient whose treatment included an IDH1 peptide vaccine. The source of these receptors is a man aged 30 to 39 with glioma. CDR3s include the opening cysteine and the closing phenylalanine or tryptophan. A D gene is named only where the DNA matches it firmly. Clone size is not always given. Where it is, it says once, few, many or a class for expanded clones.

d_call: NA
j_call: TRBJ2-7
cdr3_length: 17
v_call: TRBV1
clone_size: NA
cdr3_nt: TGCACCAGCAGCCAAGAGGGCCGGGACTCCCCGTGTAGCGAGCAGTACTTC
cdr3_aa: CTSSQEGRDSPCSEQYF

d_call: NA
j_call: TRBJ2-5
cdr3_length: 14
v_call: TRBV28
clone_size: NA
cdr3_nt: TGTGCCAGCACCCCCGCGGGACTTAAAGAGACCCAGTACTTC
cdr3_aa: CASTPAGLKETQYF

d_call: NA
j_call: TRBJ2-7
cdr3_length: 13
v_call: TRBV6-1
clone_size: NA
cdr3_nt: TGTGCCAGCAGTGAAAGGGGGGTCTACGAGCAGTACTTC
cdr3_aa: CASSERGVYEQYF

d_call: NA
j_call: TRBJ1-1
cdr3_length: 17
v_call: TRBV21-1
clone_size: NA
cdr3_nt: TGTGCCAGCAGTCCCCCCAACCCCCCCGGGTCGGAGATTAAAGCTTTCTTT
cdr3_aa: CASSPPNPPGSEIKAFF

d_call: NA
j_call: TRBJ2-7
cdr3_length: 15
v_call: TRBV5-1
clone_size: NA
cdr3_nt: TGCGCCAGCAGCCAGGAGGTCCTGGGAAGGTACGAGCAGTACTTC
cdr3_aa: CASSQEVLGRYEQYF

d_call: NA
j_call: TRBJ2-5
cdr3_length: 13
v_call: TRBV6-1
clone_size: NA
cdr3_nt: TGTGCCAGCAGAATAGGACTTCTATCCACCCAGTACTTC
cdr3_aa: CASRIGLLSTQYF

d_call: TRBD1
j_call: TRBJ2-3
cdr3_length: 12
v_call: TRBV18
clone_size: NA
cdr3_nt: TGTGCCAGCTCCTTAGGGGGCGATACGCAGTATTTT
cdr3_aa: CASSLGGDTQYF

d_call: NA
j_call: TRBJ1-2
cdr3_length: 13
v_call: TRBV5-4
clone_size: NA
cdr3_nt: TGTGCCAGCAGCTATCCGTATAACTATGGCTACACCTTC
cdr3_aa: CASSYPYNYGYTF

d_call: TRBD2
j_call: TRBJ2-5
cdr3_length: 16
v_call: TRBV19
clone_size: NA
cdr3_nt: TGTGCCAGTAGTTCCATGGGGGGGGTCGGGCCGGAGACCCAGTACTTC
cdr3_aa: CASSSMGGVGPETQYF

d_call: NA
j_call: TRBJ1-5
cdr3_length: 12
v_call: TRBV30
clone_size: NA
cdr3_nt: TGTGCCTGGAGTACAACCGGTGGGCCCCAGCATTTT
cdr3_aa: CAWSTTGGPQHF

d_call: TRBD2
j_call: TRBJ2-5
cdr3_length: 16
v_call: TRBV9
clone_size: once
cdr3_nt: TGTGCCAGCAGCGTAGAAGCGGGAGGACCCTCTAGGACCCAGTACTTC
cdr3_aa: CASSVEAGGPSRTQYF

d_call: NA
j_call: TRBJ2-5
cdr3_length: 12
v_call: TRBV29-1
clone_size: NA
cdr3_nt: TGCAGCACGGGACTGCCCCAAGAGACCCAGTACTTC
cdr3_aa: CSTGLPQETQYF

d_call: NA
j_call: TRBJ2-5
cdr3_length: 14
v_call: TRBV15
clone_size: NA
cdr3_nt: TGTGCCACCAGCAGAGATCGAGTCGGAGAGACCCAGTACTTC
cdr3_aa: CATSRDRVGETQYF

d_call: NA
j_call: TRBJ1-5
cdr3_length: 14
v_call: TRBV28
clone_size: few
cdr3_nt: TGTGCCAGCAGTTTATGGAGTTCCAATCAGCCCCAGCATTTT
cdr3_aa: CASSLWSSNQPQHF

d_call: TRBD2
j_call: TRBJ2-3
cdr3_length: 16
v_call: TRBV19
clone_size: NA
cdr3_nt: TGTGCCAGTAGTACGGTTCTAGCGGGGGGGACAGATACGCAGTATTTT
cdr3_aa: CASSTVLAGGTDTQYF

d_call: NA
j_call: TRBJ2-7
cdr3_length: 15
v_call: TRBV6-1
clone_size: NA
cdr3_nt: TGTGCCAGCAGTGAAAGAGACCGGGGACCCTACGAGCAGTACTTC
cdr3_aa: CASSERDRGPYEQYF

d_call: NA
j_call: TRBJ2-7
cdr3_length: 13
v_call: TRBV4-1
clone_size: once
cdr3_nt: TGCGCCAGCAGCCAAGGGTCTAACTACGAGCAGTACTTC
cdr3_aa: CASSQGSNYEQYF

d_call: TRBD2
j_call: TRBJ2-7
cdr3_length: 15
v_call: TRBV7-4
clone_size: NA
cdr3_nt: TGTGCCAGCAGCGAAGGGACTAGCGGGGTCTACGAGCAGTACTTC
cdr3_aa: CASSEGTSGVYEQYF

d_call: NA
j_call: TRBJ2-5
cdr3_length: 15
v_call: TRBV15
clone_size: NA
cdr3_nt: TGTGCCACCAGCAGAGATCAGGGGCCACAAGGGACCCAGTACTTC
cdr3_aa: CATSRDQGPQGTQYF

d_call: NA
j_call: TRBJ2-1
cdr3_length: 16
v_call: TRBV6-5
clone_size: NA
cdr3_nt: TGTGCCAGCAGTTACTTTGGGGGGCGAGATCGGGATGAGCAGTTCTTC
cdr3_aa: CASSYFGGRDRDEQFF

d_call: TRBD1
j_call: TRBJ2-5
cdr3_length: 15
v_call: TRBV27
clone_size: NA
cdr3_nt: TGTGCCAGCAGTTCACGGGGACAGGGATTTCAGACCCAGTACTTC
cdr3_aa: CASSSRGQGFQTQYF

d_call: TRBD1
j_call: TRBJ1-3
cdr3_length: 13
v_call: TRBV29-1
clone_size: NA
cdr3_nt: TGCAGCGTCGCGACAGGGACTTGGGACACCATATATTTT
cdr3_aa: CSVATGTWDTIYF

d_call: NA
j_call: TRBJ1-2
cdr3_length: 14
v_call: TRBV7-9
clone_size: NA
cdr3_nt: TGTGCCAGCAGCTTAGGACGAGGGGCGCTTGGCTACACCTTC
cdr3_aa: CASSLGRGALGYTF

d_call: NA
j_call: TRBJ1-2
cdr3_length: 14
v_call: TRBV4-1
clone_size: NA
cdr3_nt: TGCGCCAGCAGCCAACCCAGAGGCGACTATGGCTACACCTTC
cdr3_aa: CASSQPRGDYGYTF

d_call: NA
j_call: TRBJ1-1
cdr3_length: 14
v_call: TRBV28
clone_size: few
cdr3_nt: TGTGCCAGCGCCCTAACCCCCATGAACACTGAAGCTTTCTTT
cdr3_aa: CASALTPMNTEAFF

d_call: TRBD1
j_call: TRBJ1-1
cdr3_length: 14
v_call: TRBV6-5
clone_size: NA
cdr3_nt: TGTGCCAGCAGTAGGGGGCAGGGGAACACTGAAGCTTTCTTT
cdr3_aa: CASSRGQGNTEAFF

d_call: TRBD2
j_call: TRBJ2-1
cdr3_length: 18
v_call: TRBV7-9
clone_size: NA
cdr3_nt: TGTGCCAGCAGCCGGACAGTGTCCCGACTAGCGGGGCCCAATGAGCAGTTCTTC
cdr3_aa: CASSRTVSRLAGPNEQFF

d_call: NA
j_call: TRBJ2-7
cdr3_length: 15
v_call: TRBV4-1
clone_size: NA
cdr3_nt: TGCGCCAGCAGCCAAGAGTTTAGCAGGGGCGACGAGCAGTACTTC
cdr3_aa: CASSQEFSRGDEQYF

d_call: TRBD2
j_call: TRBJ2-1
cdr3_length: 17
v_call: TRBV27
clone_size: once
cdr3_nt: TGTGCCAGCAGTCCGCGCCTAGCGGGAGGGTCCTACAATGAGCAGTTCTTC
cdr3_aa: CASSPRLAGGSYNEQFF

d_call: NA
j_call: TRBJ1-5
cdr3_length: 15
v_call: TRBV7-2
clone_size: NA
cdr3_nt: TGTGCCAGCAGCTCCGGACCTAGAGGAAGTCAGCCCCAGCATTTT
cdr3_aa: CASSSGPRGSQPQHF

d_call: NA
j_call: TRBJ1-1
cdr3_length: 16
v_call: TRBV9
clone_size: few
cdr3_nt: TGTGCCAGCAGCGTAGACCAGGGTATAATGAACACTGAAGCTTTCTTT
cdr3_aa: CASSVDQGIMNTEAFF